A single sample gave rise to the 20 T cell receptor beta chains below, sequenced in a study of cytomegalovirus exposure and HLA in healthy donors. Assay used: immunoSEQ multiplex PCR; TCRdb lists only in-frame clones, some missing. The data contain about 150,000 clones, approximately 93% of them singletons. Sequenced input: PBMCs. These TCRs come from a man aged 18-30 years in good health and CMV-seronegative.

V usage is TRBV29-1 and J usage is TRBJ1-1; D perhaps matches TRBD1 (6 bases). The CDR3 extends over 13 amino acids. Germline CDR1 SQVTM, CDR2 ANQGSEA. V lost 2 bases, J lost 5 bases, and 12 bases lay in between. In DNA, the CDR3 is TGCAGCGTTGAACTGGGGGCAGGGACTGAAGCTTTCTTT. This gives the protein CSVELGAGTEAFF.

The chain carries TRBV19 and TRBJ1-4, with 7 bases fitting TRBD1. Unmatched junction bases numbered 8, after V lost 3 bases and J lost 7 bases. In germline, CDR1 is LNHDA, CDR2 SQIVND (reference sequence). This CDR3 comprises 15 residues. The CDR3 is CASSMLGTAFEKLFF. The CDR3, as DNA: TGTGCCAGTAGTATGTTGGGGACAGCGTTTGAAAAACTGTTTTTT. The full variable domain, its missing parts supplied by reference TRBV19 and TRBJ1-4, is DGGITQSPKYLFRKEGQNVTLSCEQNLNHDAMYWYRQDPGQGLRLIYYSQIVNDFQKGDIAEGYSVSREKKESFPLTVTSAQKNPTAFYLCASSMLGTAFEKLFFGSGTQLSVL.

The CDR3 protein is CASSPDRLDTQYF. The DNA for the CDR3 is TGTGCCAGCAGTCCCGACAGGTTGGATACGCAGTATTTT. The gene calls are TRBV6-4 and TRBJ2-3; a weak D match, TRBD1 (6 bases). There are 13 residues in the CDR3. Per the germline V gene, CDR1 is MRHNA and CDR2 is SNTAGT. V lost 5 bases and J lost 6, with 12 bases in between.

This clone is a singleton in its sample. CDR3 DNA: TGTGCCAGCAGCGCCAGCGGGTGGGGCACAGATACGCAGTATTTT. This gives the protein CASSASGWGTDTQYF. V is TRBV9 and J is TRBJ2-3; weak D call: TRBD2 (6 bases). Trimming cost V 3 bases and J 1 base, with 12 bases left between them. Germline V lookup: CDR1 SGDLS, CDR2 YYNGEE. This CDR3 region has 15 residues. The whole variable domain, remainder taken from reference TRBV9 and TRBJ2-3, is DSGVTQTPKHLITATGQRVTLRCSPRSGDLSVYWYQQSLDQGLQFLIQYYNGEERAKGNILERFSAQQFPDLHSELNLSSLELGDSALYFCASSASGWGTDTQYFGPGTRLTVL.

The J gene is TRBJ1-1, the V gene TRBV10-2; D is uncertain. Trimming took 0 bases from V and 11 from J, leaving 13 bases between them. Germline V gives CDR1 WSHSY, CDR2 SAAADI. This CDR3 has 13 residues. The CDR3 sequence: CASSESSPPRAFF. DNA for the CDR3: TGCGCCAGCAGTGAGTCGAGTCCGCCACGGGCTTTCTTT.

V gene TRBV10-1 combines with J gene TRBJ2-5; 10 bases match TRBD1. The CDR3 length is 16 residues. Germline loops: CDR1 WNHNN, CDR2 SYGVQD (reference sequence). J was trimmed by 5 bases and V by 3 bases; bases with no gene match: 9. The CDR3 reads CASSDPQAGQGETQYF. CDR3 nucleotides: TGCGCCAGCAGTGACCCTCAAGCGGGACAGGGGGAGACCCAGTACTTC.

This chain uses TRBV9 with TRBJ2-1; 13 bases agree with TRBD2. CDR3 length: 15 amino acids. The germline CDR1 and CDR2 sequences are SGDLS and YYNGEE. With V trimmed by 1 base and J by 10 bases, 5 bases remained unmatched. The CDR3 here is CASSVIGLAGVEQFF. CDR3 coding DNA: TGTGCCAGCAGCGTAATAGGACTAGCGGGAGTCGAGCAGTTCTTC.

This chain links TRBV5-6 with TRBJ2-2; TRBD2 aligns across 8 bases. The germline V gene has CDR1 SGHDT and CDR2 YYEEEE. With V trimmed by 0 bases and J by 3 bases, 7 bases remained unmatched. The CDR3 is 17 amino acids. CDR3 sequence (DNA): TGTGCCAGCAGCTTGGCCATGCTAGCGGGCCACACCGGGGAGCTGTTTTTT. Translation gives CASSLAMLAGHTGELFF.

The chain employs TRBV6-5 and TRBJ1-3; 8 nucleotides align to TRBD1. Germline V gene sequence: CDR1 MNHEY, CDR2 SVGAGI. The CDR3 has 15 residues. Trimming cost V 6 bases and J 0 bases; bases outside gene matches: 4. CDR3 amino acids: CASRTGGSSGNTIYF. CDR3 sequence (DNA): TGTGCCAGCAGAACAGGGGGGTCCTCTGGAAACACCATATATTTT.

This chain links TRBV6-6 with TRBJ2-3; 10 nucleotides align to TRBD2. Trimming took 6 bases from V and 3 from J; bases not matched to a gene: 9. The CDR3 totals 16 residues. CDR1 is MNHNY, CDR2 SVGAGI, per germline (reference sequence). The CDR3 protein is CASRYEPSGRTDTQYF. Written as DNA, the CDR3 is TGTGCCAGCAGATACGAACCTAGCGGGAGAACAGATACGCAGTATTTT.

The rearrangement joins TRBV9 to TRBJ2-1, with 9 bases lining up with TRBD1. Trimming cost V 0 bases and J 2 bases; bases outside gene matches: 9. The CDR3 length is 18 residues. Germline CDR1 is SGDLS and CDR2 is YYNGEE. The CDR3 loop is CASSVAVGGTGPYNEQFF. The CDR3 nucleotides are TGTGCCAGCAGCGTAGCGGTCGGGGGGACAGGGCCCTACAATGAGCAGTTCTTC.

The chain combines TRBV6-5 with TRBJ1-6, with TRBD1 matching over 7 bases. CDR3 length: 14 amino acids. V shed 5 bases, J shed 5 bases, and the junction held 3 bases outside the gene matches. CDR1 is MNHEY and CDR2 is SVGAGI in the germline V gene. The CDR3 here is CASSETGNNSPLHF. The DNA for the CDR3 is TGTGCCAGCAGTGAGACAGGGAATAATTCACCCCTCCACTTT.

V and J are TRBV27 and TRBJ2-5, with 8 bases aligning to TRBD2. CDR1 MNHEY and CDR2 SMNVEV come from the germline V gene (reference sequence). Trimming removed 4 bases from V and 3 bases from J; junction bases left unmatched: 7. This CDR3 spans 15 amino acids. CDR3 bases: TGTGCCAGCAGTTCCTTGGGAGCGGGAGAAGAGACCCAGTACTTC. Protein: CASSSLGAGEETQYF.

The rearrangement links TRBV9 to TRBJ2-1, with a weak D call TRBD2 (5 bases). V was trimmed by 7 bases and J by 6 bases, leaving 17 bases between them. Germline V gene data show CDR1 as SGDLS and CDR2 as YYNGEE. The CDR3 totals 14 residues. In DNA form, the CDR3 reads TGTGCCAGCGCGGGCGGAAGGACTGTCAATGAGCAGTTCTTC. Translating gives CASAGGRTVNEQFF. Full variable domain (rest looked up from reference TRBV9 and TRBJ2-1): DSGVTQTPKHLITATGQRVTLRCSPRSGDLSVYWYQQSLDQGLQFLIQYYNGEERAKGNILERFSAQQFPDLHSELNLSSLELGDSALYFCASAGGRTVNEQFFGPGTRLTVL.

The chain couples TRBV6-1 to TRBJ1-2, with no clear D. This CDR3 contains 14 residues. Germline-derived CDR1 and CDR2 are MNHNS and SASEGT. Trimming took off 2 bases at V and 7 bases at J, with 14 bases between the two ends. The DNA of the CDR3 is TGTGCCAGCAGTGAAAGAGGGAATAGGTCTGGCTACACCTTC. This encodes CASSERGNRSGYTF.

The chain recombines TRBV14 with TRBJ2-1; TRBD1 matches at 8 bases. The CDR3 loop spans 16 amino acids. Germline trimming cut 3 bases from V and 4 bases from J; bases unmatched to any gene: 8. Germline V gene sequence: CDR1 SGHDN, CDR2 FVKESK. For the CDR3, the DNA is TGTGCCAGCAGCCAGACGACAGGGGCGAATTACAATGAGCAGTTCTTC. Translation gives CASSQTTGANYNEQFF.

V usage is TRBV30 and J usage is TRBJ1-3; 10 bases fit TRBD1. The CDR3 has 16 residues. CDR1 GTSNPN and CDR2 SVGIG come from the germline V gene (reference sequence). The V and J ends lost 2 bases and 1 base, in that order; junction bases with no gene match: 5. The CDR3 bases are TGTGCCTGGAGTCAGGGACAGGGGCGGTCTGGAAACACCATATATTTT. This gives the protein CAWSQGQGRSGNTIYF.

The rearrangement links TRBV6-5 to TRBJ2-5; D possibly corresponds to TRBD1 (6 bases). The length of the CDR3 is 15 residues. Trimming removed 6 bases at V and 2 bases at J, with 16 bases between. Germline lookup yields CDR1 MNHEY and CDR2 SVGAGI. The CDR3 loop is CASRKDSNRQETQYF. DNA for the CDR3: TGTGCCAGCAGGAAGGACAGTAATCGTCAAGAGACCCAGTACTTC.

This clone is a singleton in its sample. CDR3 coding DNA: TGTGCCAGCAGGCGGGAGGACCGGGTAGAGCAGTACTTC. Amino acids: CASRREDRVEQYF. The chain recombines TRBV5-6 with TRBJ2-7, with TRBD2 matching over 8 bases. The CDR3 totals 13 residues. Germline assignment: CDR1 SGHDT and CDR2 YYEEEE. The V segment lost 5 bases and the J segment 7 bases; nucleotides outside the gene matches: 8.

The CDR3 DNA follows: TGTGCCAGCAGTTACCCCCAAAAGGGAGGCAATCAGCCCCAGCATTTT. Residues: CASSYPQKGGNQPQHF. The chain links TRBV6-6 to TRBJ1-5; D not resolved. The CDR3 runs to 16 residues. V gave up 2 bases and J gave up 2 bases, with 13 bases separating them. Germline CDR1 and CDR2: MNHNY and SVGAGI (reference sequence).